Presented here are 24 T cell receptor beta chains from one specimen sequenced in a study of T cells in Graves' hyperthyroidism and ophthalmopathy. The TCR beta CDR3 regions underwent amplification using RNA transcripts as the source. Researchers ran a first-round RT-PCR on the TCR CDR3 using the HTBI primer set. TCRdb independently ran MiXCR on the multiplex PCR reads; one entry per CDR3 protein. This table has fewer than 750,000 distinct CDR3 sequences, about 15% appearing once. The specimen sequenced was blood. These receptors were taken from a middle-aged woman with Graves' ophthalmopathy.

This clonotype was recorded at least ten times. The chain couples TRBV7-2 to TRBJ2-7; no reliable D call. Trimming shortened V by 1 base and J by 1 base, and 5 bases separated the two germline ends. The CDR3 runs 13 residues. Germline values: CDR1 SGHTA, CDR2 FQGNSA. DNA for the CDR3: TGTGCCAGCAGCTTAGACCCATCCTACGAGCAGTACTTC. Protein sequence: CASSLDPSYEQYF.

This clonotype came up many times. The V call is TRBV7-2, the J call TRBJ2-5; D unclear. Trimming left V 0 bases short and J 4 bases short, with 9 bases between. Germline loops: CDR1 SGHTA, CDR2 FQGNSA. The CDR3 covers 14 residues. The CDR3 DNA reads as TGTGCCAGCAGCTTAGCAGGGTGGGGAGAGACCCAGTACTTC. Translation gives CASSLAGWGETQYF.

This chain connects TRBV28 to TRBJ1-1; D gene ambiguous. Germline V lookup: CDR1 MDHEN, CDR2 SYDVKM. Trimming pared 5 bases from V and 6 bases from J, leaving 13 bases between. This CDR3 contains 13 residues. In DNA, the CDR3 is TGTGCCAGCAGTCCCGACACATCCCCTGAAGCTTTCTTT. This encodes CASSPDTSPEAFF.

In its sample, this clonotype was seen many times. CDR3: CASSQVDGEQYF. The CDR3 bases are TGTGCCAGCAGCCAAGTCGATGGCGAGCAGTACTTC. V is TRBV3-1 and J is TRBJ2-7; the D is unclear. This CDR3 has 12 residues. V gave up 1 base and J gave up 6 bases, with 7 bases separating them. From germline, CDR1 is LGHDT and CDR2 YNNKEL (reference sequence).

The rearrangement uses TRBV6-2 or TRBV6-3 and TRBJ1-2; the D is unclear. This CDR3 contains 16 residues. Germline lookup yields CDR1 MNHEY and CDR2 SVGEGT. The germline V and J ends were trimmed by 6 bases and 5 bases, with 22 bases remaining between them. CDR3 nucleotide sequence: TGTGCCAGCAGCCACGCTCCCGAGTTACCCTCTTATGGCTACACCTTC. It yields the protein CASSHAPELPSYGYTF.

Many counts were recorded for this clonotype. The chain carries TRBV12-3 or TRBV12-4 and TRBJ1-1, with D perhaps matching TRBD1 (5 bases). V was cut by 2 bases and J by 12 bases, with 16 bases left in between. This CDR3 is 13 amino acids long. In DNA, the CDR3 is TGTGCCAGCAGTTTAATAGAAAGGCAGGGACCTTTCTTT. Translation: CASSLIERQGPFF.

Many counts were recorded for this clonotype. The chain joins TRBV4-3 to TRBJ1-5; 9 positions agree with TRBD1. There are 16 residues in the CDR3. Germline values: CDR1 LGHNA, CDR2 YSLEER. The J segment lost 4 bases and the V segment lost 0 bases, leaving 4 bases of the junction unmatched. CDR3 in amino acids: CASSQDWDRVNQPQHF. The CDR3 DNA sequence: TGCGCCAGCAGCCAAGATTGGGACAGGGTAAATCAGCCCCAGCATTTT.

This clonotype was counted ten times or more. CDR3 sequence (DNA): TGTGCCAGCAGTTACGGGGGACTAGGTTACAATGAGCAGTTCTTC. As protein: CASSYGGLGYNEQFF. J is TRBJ2-1 and V is TRBV6-5, with 8 nucleotides matching TRBD2. Germline-derived CDR1 and CDR2 are MNHEY and SVGAGI. This CDR3 is 15 amino acids long. After removal of 2 bases from V and 4 bases from J, the junction contained 4 bases not matched to a gene.

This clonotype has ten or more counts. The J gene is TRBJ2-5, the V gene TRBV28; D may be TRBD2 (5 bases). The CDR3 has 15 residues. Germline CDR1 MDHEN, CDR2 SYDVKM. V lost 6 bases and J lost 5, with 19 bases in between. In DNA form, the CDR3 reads TGTGCCAGCAGAGGTCCCGGGCCCAAGCGGGAGACCCAGTACTTC. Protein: CASRGPGPKRETQYF. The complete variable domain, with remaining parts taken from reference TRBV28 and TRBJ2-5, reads DVKVTQSSRYLVKRTGEKVFLECVQDMDHENMFWYRQDPGLGLRLIYFSYDVKMKEKGDIPEGYSVSREKKERFSLILESASTNQTSMYLCASRGPGPKRETQYFGPGTRLLVL.

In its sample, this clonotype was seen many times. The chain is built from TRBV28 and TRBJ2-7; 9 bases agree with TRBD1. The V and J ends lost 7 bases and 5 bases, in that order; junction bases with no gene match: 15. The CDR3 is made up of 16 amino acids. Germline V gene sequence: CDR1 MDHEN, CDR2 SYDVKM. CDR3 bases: TGTGCCAGCACCCCCAGGGTAGGGACAGGGCCCCACGAGCAGTACTTC. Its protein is CASTPRVGTGPHEQYF. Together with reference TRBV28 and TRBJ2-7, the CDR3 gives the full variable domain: DVKVTQSSRYLVKRTGEKVFLECVQDMDHENMFWYRQDPGLGLRLIYFSYDVKMKEKGDIPEGYSVSREKKERFSLILESASTNQTSMYLCASTPRVGTGPHEQYFGPGTRLTVT.

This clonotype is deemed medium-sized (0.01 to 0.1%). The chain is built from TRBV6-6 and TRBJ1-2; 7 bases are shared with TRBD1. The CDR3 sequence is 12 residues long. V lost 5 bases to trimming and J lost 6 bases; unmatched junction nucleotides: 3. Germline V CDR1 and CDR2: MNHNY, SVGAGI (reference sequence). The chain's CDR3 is CASSTDRDGYTF. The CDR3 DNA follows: TGTGCCAGCAGTACAGACAGGGATGGCTACACCTTC.

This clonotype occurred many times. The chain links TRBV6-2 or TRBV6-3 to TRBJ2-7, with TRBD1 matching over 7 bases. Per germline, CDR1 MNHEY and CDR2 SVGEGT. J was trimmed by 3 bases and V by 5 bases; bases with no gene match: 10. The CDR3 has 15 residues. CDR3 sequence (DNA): TGTGCCAGCAGTGCCGACAGGGTTACTAACTACGAGCAGTACTTC. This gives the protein CASSADRVTNYEQYF.

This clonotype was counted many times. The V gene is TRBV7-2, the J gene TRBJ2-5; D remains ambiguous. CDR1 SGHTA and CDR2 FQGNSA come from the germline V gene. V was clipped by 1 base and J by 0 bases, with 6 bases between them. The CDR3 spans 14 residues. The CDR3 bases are TGTGCCAGCAGCTTAGGGTGGCACCAAGAGACCCAGTACTTC. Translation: CASSLGWHQETQYF.

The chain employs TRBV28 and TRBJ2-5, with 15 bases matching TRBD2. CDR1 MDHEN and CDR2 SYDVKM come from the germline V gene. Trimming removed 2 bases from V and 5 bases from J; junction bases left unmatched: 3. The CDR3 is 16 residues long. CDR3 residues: CASSLTGTSGRETQYF. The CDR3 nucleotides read TGTGCCAGCAGTTTAACCGGGACTAGCGGGAGGGAGACCCAGTACTTC.

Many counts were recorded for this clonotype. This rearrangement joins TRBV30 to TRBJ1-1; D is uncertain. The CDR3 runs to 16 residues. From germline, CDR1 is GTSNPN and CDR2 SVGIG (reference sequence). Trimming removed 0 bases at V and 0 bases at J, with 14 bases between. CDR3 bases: TGTGCCTGGAGTGTACGCCGGACGGATATGAACACTGAAGCTTTCTTT. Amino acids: CAWSVRRTDMNTEAFF.

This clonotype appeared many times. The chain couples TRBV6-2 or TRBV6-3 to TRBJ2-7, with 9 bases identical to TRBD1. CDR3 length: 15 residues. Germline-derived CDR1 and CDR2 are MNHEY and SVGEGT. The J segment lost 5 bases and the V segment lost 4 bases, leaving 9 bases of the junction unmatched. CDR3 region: CASSSQTGGRNEQYF. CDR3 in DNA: TGTGCCAGCAGTTCCCAGACAGGGGGTCGGAACGAGCAGTACTTC.

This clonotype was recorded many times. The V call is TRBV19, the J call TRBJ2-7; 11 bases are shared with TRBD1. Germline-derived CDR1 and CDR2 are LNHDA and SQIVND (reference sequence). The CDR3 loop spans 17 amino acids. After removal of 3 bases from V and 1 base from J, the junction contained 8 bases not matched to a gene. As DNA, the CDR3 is TGTGCCAGTAGTATGGGACAGGGGGGCTCACCATCCTACGAGCAGTACTTC. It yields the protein CASSMGQGGSPSYEQYF.

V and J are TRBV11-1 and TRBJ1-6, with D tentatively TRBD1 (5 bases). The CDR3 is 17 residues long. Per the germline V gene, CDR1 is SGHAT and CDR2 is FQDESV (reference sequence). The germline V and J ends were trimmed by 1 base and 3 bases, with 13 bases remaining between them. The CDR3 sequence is CASSLEGTVFYNSPLHF. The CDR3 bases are TGTGCCAGCAGCTTAGAAGGGACGGTATTCTATAATTCACCCCTCCACTTT.

Here the CDR3 reads CASSIWGGSDTEAFF. The CDR3, as DNA: TGTGCCAGTAGTATATGGGGCGGTTCGGACACTGAAGCTTTCTTT. This chain links TRBV19 with TRBJ1-1; a weak D match, TRBD1 (5 bases). This CDR3 is 15 amino acids long. V lost 2 bases to trimming and J lost 3 bases, with 13 bases between them. Germline CDR1 and CDR2: LNHDA and SQIVND (reference sequence). Variable domain in full (rest from reference TRBV19 and TRBJ1-1): DGGITQSPKYLFRKEGQNVTLSCEQNLNHDAMYWYRQDPGQGLRLIYYSQIVNDFQKGDIAEGYSVSREKKESFPLTVTSAQKNPTAFYLCASSIWGGSDTEAFFGQGTRLTVV.

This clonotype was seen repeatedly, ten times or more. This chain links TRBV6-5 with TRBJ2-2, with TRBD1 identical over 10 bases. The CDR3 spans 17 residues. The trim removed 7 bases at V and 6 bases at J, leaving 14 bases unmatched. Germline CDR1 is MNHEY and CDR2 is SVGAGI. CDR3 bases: TGTGCCAGCACTTTTCTACCGGGACAGGGGTCGGCCGGGGAGCTGTTTTTT. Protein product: CASTFLPGQGSAGELFF.

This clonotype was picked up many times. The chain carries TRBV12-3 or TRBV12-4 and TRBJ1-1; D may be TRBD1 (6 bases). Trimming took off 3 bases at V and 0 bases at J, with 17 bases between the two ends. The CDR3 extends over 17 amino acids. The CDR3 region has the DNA TGTGCCAGCAGTTTTACTCTCTACAGGGTAATGAACACTGAAGCTTTCTTT. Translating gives CASSFTLYRVMNTEAFF.

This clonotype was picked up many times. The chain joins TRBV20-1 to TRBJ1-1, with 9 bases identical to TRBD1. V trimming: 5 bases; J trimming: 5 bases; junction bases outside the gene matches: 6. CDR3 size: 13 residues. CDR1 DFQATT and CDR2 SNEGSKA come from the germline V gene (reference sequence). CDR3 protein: CSARRDRVTEAFF. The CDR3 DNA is TGCAGTGCTCGCCGGGACAGGGTTACTGAAGCTTTCTTT.

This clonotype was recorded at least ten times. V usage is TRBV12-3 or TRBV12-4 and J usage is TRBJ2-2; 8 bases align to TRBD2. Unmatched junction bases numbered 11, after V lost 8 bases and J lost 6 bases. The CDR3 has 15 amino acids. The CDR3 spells CASWTGGGMSGELFF. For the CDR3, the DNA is TGTGCCAGCTGGACGGGAGGGGGGATGTCCGGGGAGCTGTTTTTT.

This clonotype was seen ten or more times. This chain's CDR3 is CASSGYSRTGGRFNYGYTF. In DNA, the CDR3 is TGTGCCAGCAGTGGCTACTCTAGGACAGGGGGAAGATTTAACTATGGCTACACCTTC. The chain is built from TRBV25-1 and TRBJ1-2, with 10 positions matching TRBD1. Germline CDR1 reads MGHDK; CDR2 reads SYGVNS. The CDR3 is 19 residues long. V gave up 4 bases and J gave up 1 base; unmatched junction bases: 15.